These 28 T cell receptor beta chains came from one sample sequenced in a study of cytomegalovirus exposure and HLA in healthy donors. 13 Jbeta primers and 60 Vbeta primers were used for the PCR. Sequencing used immunoSEQ multiplex PCR; TCRdb keeps in-frame clones, though not all of them. Altogether fewer than 150,000 clones are present, approximately 83% being singletons, with the ten largest covering roughly 4%. The sample taken for sequencing was PBMCs. Receptor source: a man aged 40-49 years in good health and CMV-seropositive.

This chain connects TRBV6-6 to TRBJ2-1; TRBD2 matches 9 bases. The CDR3 contains 14 residues. Germline-derived CDR1 and CDR2 are MNHNY and SVGAGI (reference sequence). The J segment lost 3 bases and the V segment lost 7 bases, leaving 4 bases of the junction unmatched. The CDR3, as DNA: TGTGCCAGCATAGTTAGCGGGAGCTACAATGAGCAGTTCTTC. This codes for CASIVSGSYNEQFF.

This chain connects TRBV30 to TRBJ1-5; D gene unclear. The CDR3 extends over 13 amino acids. Per germline, CDR1 GTSNPN and CDR2 SVGIG (reference sequence). Trimming left V 1 base short and J 6 bases short, with 10 bases between. The CDR3 region is CAWSGGYGQPQHF. The DNA of the CDR3 is TGTGCCTGGAGTGGAGGGTATGGTCAGCCCCAGCATTTT.

This chain links TRBV18 with TRBJ1-1, with 7 bases that match TRBD1. The CDR3 is 14 residues long. V trimming: 11 bases; J trimming: 1 base; junction bases outside the gene matches: 10. The germline V gene has CDR1 KGHSH and CDR2 LQKENI. CDR3 loop: CASARGPQNTEAFF. The CDR3 DNA sequence: TGTGCCTCTGCAAGGGGGCCCCAGAACACTGAAGCTTTCTTT.

A note on this clone: Relative to the germline gene, one junction end is altered; a read error may explain this. This chain connects TRBV7-7 to TRBJ2-5; perhaps TRBD1 as D (5 bases). This CDR3 spans 17 amino acids. The germline CDR1 and CDR2 sequences are SSHAT and FNYEAQ (reference sequence). The CDR3 nucleotides are TGTGCTAGCAGCCCAACCCCACCCGGTAGGGGCCGAGAGACCCAGTACTTC. Translated: CASSPTPPGRGRETQYF.

This chain links TRBV5-1 with TRBJ1-4, with 7 bases aligning to TRBD1. The V segment lost 2 bases and the J segment 5 bases; nucleotides outside the gene matches: 3. The CDR3 runs 14 residues. From germline, CDR1 is SGHRS and CDR2 YFSETQ. The CDR3 nucleotides are TGCGCCAGCAGCTTTGGACAGGTGAATGAAAAACTGTTTTTT. Translated: CASSFGQVNEKLFF.

V is TRBV30 and J is TRBJ1-5, with TRBD1 as a possible D gene (5 bases). Per the germline V gene, CDR1 is GTSNPN and CDR2 is SVGIG (reference sequence). V was pared by 6 bases and J by 4 bases, with 13 bases between. The CDR3 extends over 13 amino acids. Written as DNA, the CDR3 is TGTGCCTGCACGACAGTGGGTAATCAGCCCCAGCATTTT. Encoded protein: CACTTVGNQPQHF.

The chain combines TRBV4-2 with TRBJ2-1; TRBD2 matches at 10 bases. CDR1 and CDR2 from the germline V gene are LGHNA and YNFKEQ. The CDR3 is 15 residues long. V shed 4 bases, J shed 5 bases, and the junction held 5 bases outside the gene matches. CDR3 sequence (DNA): TGTGCCAGCAGCCGAATCACTAGCGGGAACAATGAGCAGTTCTTC. Amino acids: CASSRITSGNNEQFF.

The J gene is TRBJ2-5, the V gene TRBV18, with TRBD2 matching over 9 bases. The ends lost 0 bases at V and 3 bases at J; junction bases unmatched: 8. The germline V gene has CDR1 KGHSH and CDR2 LQKENI. CDR3 length: 17 residues. The CDR3 bases are TGTGCCAGCTCACCACCGGAGCAGCGGGGGGATAAAGAGACCCAGTACTTC. Translation gives CASSPPEQRGDKETQYF.

The CDR3 coding sequence is TGTGCCACCACCCCCCGCCACAGGGAAATGAACACTGAAGCTTTCTTT. Its protein product is CATTPRHREMNTEAFF. The chain employs TRBV15 and TRBJ1-1, with D possibly being TRBD1 (6 bases). The V and J ends lost 7 bases and 0 bases respectively, with 18 bases between them. CDR3 length equals 16 residues. Germline loops: CDR1 LNHNV, CDR2 YYDKDF (reference sequence).

The rearrangement links TRBV6-5 to TRBJ1-1, with D perhaps matching TRBD1 (6 bases). The V and J ends lost 6 bases and 2 bases respectively, with 13 bases between them. This CDR3 contains 14 residues. Germline V gene sequence: CDR1 MNHEY, CDR2 SVGAGI. In DNA, the CDR3 is TGTGCCAGCAGGGGGATAGGGGGAAACACTGAAGCTTTCTTT. Translated: CASRGIGGNTEAFF.

This clone was picked up a small number of times. The rearrangement links TRBV5-6 to TRBJ1-1; D possibly corresponds to TRBD1 (5 bases). V lost 4 bases and J 2 bases, leaving 12 bases between the germline ends. Germline CDR1 reads SGHDT; CDR2 reads YYEEEE. The CDR3 sequence is 14 residues long. As DNA, the CDR3 is TGTGCCAGCAGCGGGGGGGGAATTAACACTGAAGCTTTCTTT. This sequence encodes CASSGGGINTEAFF.

In nucleotides, the CDR3 is TGTGCCTGGAGTCCAGGGAGGGCGGCGCAAGAGACCCAGTACTTC. It specifies CAWSPGRAAQETQYF. The chain has TRBV30 and TRBJ2-5; 7 positions match TRBD2. The CDR3 is 15 residues long. Germline values: CDR1 GTSNPN, CDR2 SVGIG (reference sequence). V dropped 2 bases and J dropped 2; count of bases not matched to a gene: 8.

The chain is built from TRBV12-5 and TRBJ1-5; D unresolved. The CDR3 contains 15 residues. Trimming pared 0 bases from V and 2 bases from J, leaving 8 bases between. Germline CDR1 LGHNT, CDR2 FRNRAP. The CDR3: CASGLVLSGNQPQHF. CDR3 nucleotide sequence: TGTGCTAGTGGTTTGGTTCTATCGGGCAATCAGCCCCAGCATTTT.

A single count supports this clone. This chain links TRBV18 with TRBJ1-2, with TRBD1 as a possible D gene (5 bases). Germline loops: CDR1 KGHSH, CDR2 LQKENI. The CDR3 extends over 14 amino acids. The V and J ends lost 3 bases and 2 bases respectively, with 10 bases between them. The CDR3 loop is CASSPDGGNYGYTF. In nucleotides, the CDR3 is TGTGCCAGCTCACCCGACGGGGGGAACTATGGCTACACCTTC.

The gene calls are TRBV5-1 and TRBJ1-2; 9 bases are a match to TRBD1. V shed 4 bases and J 4 bases; nucleotides not matched to a gene: 5. The CDR3 length is 14 residues. CDR1 is SGHRS and CDR2 is YFSETQ in the germline V gene. CDR3 sequence (DNA): TGCGCCAGCAGCATAGGACAGGGGAGCTATGGCTACACCTTC. Residues: CASSIGQGSYGYTF. Together with reference TRBV5-1 and TRBJ1-2, the CDR3 gives the full variable domain: KAGVTQTPRYLIKTRGQQVTLSCSPISGHRSVSWYQQTPGQGLQFLFEYFSETQRNKGNFPGRFSGRQFSNSRSEMNVSTLELGDSALYLCASSIGQGSYGYTFGSGTRLTVV.

This rearrangement joins TRBV7-8 to TRBJ2-5, with TRBD2 matching 9 bases. V shed 1 base, J shed 4 bases, and the junction held 10 bases outside the gene matches. This CDR3 region has 17 residues. Per germline, CDR1 SGHVS and CDR2 FQNEAQ. The CDR3, as DNA: TGTGCCAGCAGCTTAGGGGCGGCTAGCGGGATGGGAGAGACCCAGTACTTC. Encoded protein: CASSLGAASGMGETQYF.

This clone was seen a single time. V usage is TRBV9 and J usage is TRBJ2-2; 8 nucleotides match TRBD1. CDR1 SGDLS and CDR2 YYNGEE come from the germline V gene. This CDR3 has 15 amino acids. V trimming: 4 bases; J trimming: 6 bases; junction bases outside the gene matches: 8. The CDR3: CASSSRTGWSGELFF. For the CDR3, the DNA is TGTGCCAGCAGCTCGAGGACAGGGTGGTCCGGGGAGCTGTTTTTT.

The chain combines TRBV30 with TRBJ2-6, with D tentatively TRBD1 (6 bases). The germline V and J ends were trimmed by 0 bases and 0 bases, with 9 bases remaining between them. Germline V gene sequence: CDR1 GTSNPN, CDR2 SVGIG (reference sequence). The CDR3 has 16 amino acids. CDR3 in DNA: TGTGCCTGGAGTGTAGGGGGTCGCTCTGGGGCCAACGTCCTGACTTTC. It yields the protein CAWSVGGRSGANVLTF. The full variable domain, its missing parts supplied by reference TRBV30 and TRBJ2-6, is SQTIHQWPATLVQPVGSPLSLECTVEGTSNPNLYWYRQAAGRGLQLLFYSVGIGQISSEVPQNLSASRPQDRQFILSSKKLLLSDSGFYLCAWSVGGRSGANVLTFGAGSRLTVL.

The CDR3 region has the DNA TGTGCCAGCAGCTGGGGGAAGAGACAGGGTTACGAGCAGTACTTC. This codes for CASSWGKRQGYEQYF. This chain links TRBV5-5 with TRBJ2-7; 7 bases align to TRBD1. V lost 3 bases and J lost 4; bases outside the gene matches: 10. Germline values: CDR1 SGHKS, CDR2 YYEKEE (reference sequence). The CDR3 sequence is 15 residues long. Complete variable domain (other parts from reference TRBV5-5 and TRBJ2-7): DAGVTQSPTHLIKTRGQQVTLRCSPISGHKSVSWYQQVLGQGPQFIFQYYEKEERGRGNFPDRFSARQFPNYSSELNVNALLLGDSALYLCASSWGKRQGYEQYFGPGTRLTVT.

The chain uses TRBV7-2 and TRBJ2-1; 11 bases fit TRBD1. CDR1 is SGHTA and CDR2 is FQGNSA in the germline V gene. This CDR3 region has 15 residues. Losses at the gene ends were 5 bases for V and 4 bases for J; bases not matched to a gene: 4. As DNA, the CDR3 is TGTGCCAGCAGCGACGGGGACAGGGGGTACAATGAGCAGTTCTTC. Protein: CASSDGDRGYNEQFF.

V usage is TRBV10-3 and J usage is TRBJ1-5; tentatively, D is TRBD1 (5 bases). There are 13 residues in the CDR3. Germline assignment: CDR1 ENHRY and CDR2 SYGVKD. The ends were cut back, 10 bases at V and 2 bases at J, with 12 bases in the middle. For the CDR3, the DNA is TGTGCCACCCTGGAAGGGGGCAATCAGCCCCAGCATTTT. Residues: CATLEGGNQPQHF.

Concerning this clone itself: A junction end diverges from the germline sequence, so it may reflect a read error. The chain carries TRBV5-1 and TRBJ1-2, with a possible D match to TRBD1 (5 bases). This CDR3 is 15 amino acids long. In germline, CDR1 is SGHRS, CDR2 YFSETQ. In DNA, the CDR3 is TGCGCCAGCAGCTTGAGTGACAGCTTTAACAATGGCTACACCTTC. Translated: CASSLSDSFNNGYTF.

The V gene is TRBV7-9, the J gene TRBJ2-5; no reliable D call. V was cut by 3 bases and J by 0 bases, with 8 bases left in between. Germline CDR1 reads SEHNR; CDR2 reads FQNEAQ (reference sequence). This CDR3 region has 14 residues. The CDR3 loop reads CASSFYLDQETQYF. The CDR3 region has the DNA TGTGCCAGCAGCTTTTACCTAGACCAAGAGACCCAGTACTTC. The full variable domain, with the rest looked up from reference TRBV7-9 and TRBJ2-5, is DTGVSQNPRHKITKRGQNVTFRCDPISEHNRLYWYRQTLGQGPEFLTYFQNEAQLEKSRLLSDRFSAERPKGSFSTLEIQRTEQGDSAMYLCASSFYLDQETQYFGPGTRLLVL.

The chain carries TRBV5-1 and TRBJ2-7, with 10 nucleotides matching TRBD1. This CDR3 has 15 amino acids. V shed 0 bases and J 7 bases; nucleotides not matched to a gene: 7. Germline lookup yields CDR1 SGHRS and CDR2 YFSETQ. As DNA, the CDR3 is TGCGCCAGCAGCTTGGCGGCGGGGGGACAGGGGGAGCAGTACTTC. This sequence encodes CASSLAAGGQGEQYF.

V gene TRBV10-1 combines with J gene TRBJ1-6; D ambiguous. V was trimmed by 0 bases and J by 3 bases, leaving 12 bases between them. Germline V CDR1 and CDR2: WNHNN, SYGVQD (reference sequence). The CDR3 runs to 17 residues. The CDR3 reads CASSESSSSLYNSPLHF. The CDR3 DNA sequence: TGCGCCAGCAGTGAGTCCTCCTCCAGTCTCTATAATTCACCCCTCCACTTT.

This rearrangement joins TRBV7-3 to TRBJ2-1, with D possibly being TRBD2 (5 bases). The CDR3 has 15 residues. V was clipped by 5 bases and J by 4 bases, with 15 bases between them. Germline V gene lookup returns CDR1 SGHTA and CDR2 FQGTGA. The CDR3 loop is CASSIVSGKYNEQFF. Here the CDR3 DNA reads TGTGCCAGCAGCATCGTATCCGGGAAGTACAATGAGCAGTTCTTC.

This clone has just a few counts. This chain links TRBV19 with TRBJ1-2, with unresolved D. Trimming took 3 bases from V and 7 from J, leaving 12 bases between them. CDR3 size: 13 residues. Germline V gives CDR1 LNHDA, CDR2 SQIVND (reference sequence). Here the CDR3 DNA reads TGTGCCAGTAGTATCCTTCTGCGGGCTGGCTACACCTTC. This codes for CASSILLRAGYTF.

The chain recombines TRBV6-1 with TRBJ2-3, with D tentatively TRBD1 (6 bases). Per germline, CDR1 MNHNS and CDR2 SASEGT. V dropped 4 bases and J dropped 2 bases, with 10 bases sitting between them. This CDR3 is built from 14 residues. Here the CDR3 DNA reads TGTGCCAGCAGTGGGACAGTTACCACAGATACGCAGTATTTT. Translating it yields CASSGTVTTDTQYF.